This T cell receptor (beta chain) was recovered during a study of tumor and adjacent non-tumor tissue in lung cancer. Whole-study findings and limits: Tumor tissue had significantly higher TCR diversity than normal lung. Top 100 clones took a larger repertoire share in normal lung.

Concerning this clonotype itself: Its cognate antigen is unknown. A much larger clone sits a single nucleotide away, making a read error possible.

The library came from three nested PCR rounds adapted from ARM-PCR protocols. TCRdb re-called the multiplex PCR reads with MiXCR, one entry per CDR3 protein. The sample lists 65,000 to 70,000 distinct CDR3 sequences, 50% to 60% seen once, with 20% in the top ten. CDR1 and CDR2 from the germline V gene are GTSNPN and SVGIG (reference sequence). CDR3 length: 15 residues. No cell sorting was done before RNA was extracted from the tissue. Newly diagnosed lung cancer patients had thoracic surgery in China, August–late 2014, without prior chemotherapy. The chain uses TRBV30 and TRBJ2-3; D remains unclear. The J call may be faulty, since TRBJ1-5 better matches the DNA end. The material sequenced was lung tumor tissue. The source of this sequence is a man between 50 and 59 years old with non-small cell lung cancer. CDR3 bases: TGTGCCTGGAGTGCTAATAGCGGGAGGGCAAATACGCAGCATTTT. This gives the protein CAWSANSGRANTQHF.